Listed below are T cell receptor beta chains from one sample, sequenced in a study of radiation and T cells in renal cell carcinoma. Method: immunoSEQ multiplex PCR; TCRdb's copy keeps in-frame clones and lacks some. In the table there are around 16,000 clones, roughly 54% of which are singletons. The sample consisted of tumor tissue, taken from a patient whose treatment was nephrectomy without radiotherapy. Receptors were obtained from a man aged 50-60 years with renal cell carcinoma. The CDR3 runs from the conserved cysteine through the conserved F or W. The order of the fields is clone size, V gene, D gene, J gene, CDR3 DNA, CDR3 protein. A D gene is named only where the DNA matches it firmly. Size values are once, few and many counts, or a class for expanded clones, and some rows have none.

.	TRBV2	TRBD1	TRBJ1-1	TGTGCCAGCAGTGAAGTTGGGAGGGGGCGGACGAACACTGAAGCTTTCTTT	CASSEVGRGRTNTEAFF
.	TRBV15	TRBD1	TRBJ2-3	TGTGCCACCAGCAGCATGGACAGGCGTAGCACAGATACGCAGTATTTT	CATSSMDRRSTDTQYF
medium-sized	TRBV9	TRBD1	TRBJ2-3	TGTGCCAGCAGCGTAGAGACAGGGCGCACAGATACGCAGTATTTT	CASSVETGRTDTQYF
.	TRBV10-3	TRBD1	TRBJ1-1	TGTGCCATCGGACAGGACCAAGGGAACACTGAAGCTTTCTTT	CAIGQDQGNTEAFF
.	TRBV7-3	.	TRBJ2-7	TGTGCCAGCAGCTTAAAGGGATCGGTAGGCGAGCAGTACTTC	CASSLKGSVGEQYF
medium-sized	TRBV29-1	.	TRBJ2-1	TGCAGCGTTGGAGGAGGGAGTGACAATGAGCAGTTCTTC	CSVGGGSDNEQFF
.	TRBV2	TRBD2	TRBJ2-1	TGTGCCAGCAGTGGGAGCGGGAAGAGCTCCTACAATGAGCAGTTCTTC	CASSGSGKSSYNEQFF
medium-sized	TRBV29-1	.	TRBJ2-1	TGCAGCGTTGAAGATTTCGGGGATGGTTACAATGAGCAGTTCTTC	CSVEDFGDGYNEQFF
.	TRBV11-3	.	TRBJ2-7	TGTGCCAGCAGCTCAGGGGTAAGCTCCTACGAGCAGTACTTC	CASSSGVSSYEQYF
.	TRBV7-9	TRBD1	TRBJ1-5	TGTGCCAGCAGCACAGGGGGTGGGCAGCCCCAGCATTTT	CASSTGGGQPQHF
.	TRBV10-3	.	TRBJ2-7	TGTGCCATCAGTGAGACAGGGATCCACGAGCAGTACTTC	CAISETGIHEQYF
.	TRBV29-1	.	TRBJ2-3	TGCAGCGTTTGGGTCGTCACAGATACGCAGTATTTT	CSVWVVTDTQYF
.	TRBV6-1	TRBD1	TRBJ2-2	TGTGCCAGCAGTGAGGGACAGGGGAACACCGGGGAGCTGTTTTTT	CASSEGQGNTGELFF
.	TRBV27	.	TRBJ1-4	TGTGCCAGCAGTTTTCTTTCAACTAATGAAAAACTGTTTTTT	CASSFLSTNEKLFF
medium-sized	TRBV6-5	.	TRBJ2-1	TGTGCCAGCAGTTACAAGGGAGATCGGCAGTTCTTC	CASSYKGDRQFF
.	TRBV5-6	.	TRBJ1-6	TGTGCCAGCAGCTTTGCTAGTTCCCCAAGCAATTCACCCCTCCACTTT	CASSFASSPSNSPLHF
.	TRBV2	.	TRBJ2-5	TGTGCCAGCAGTGATCCTCGGCGGGACTCAGAGACCCAGTACTTC	CASSDPRRDSETQYF
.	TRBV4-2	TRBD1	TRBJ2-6	TGTGCCAGCAGCCTCCTCGACAGGGCCCTCTCTGGGGCCAACGTCCTGACTTTC	CASSLLDRALSGANVLTF
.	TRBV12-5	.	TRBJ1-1	TGTGCTAGTGGTTTTCGGTCTCCCCTGATGAACACTGAAGCTTTCTTT	CASGFRSPLMNTEAFF
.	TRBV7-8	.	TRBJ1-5	TGTGCCAGCAGCTTAATACCGTTGGGGTATAGCAATCAGCCCCAGCATTTT	CASSLIPLGYSNQPQHF
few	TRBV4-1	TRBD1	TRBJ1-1	TGCGCCAGCAGCCATCAGACAGGGAGCGCTGAAGCTTTCTTT	CASSHQTGSAEAFF
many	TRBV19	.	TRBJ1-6	TGTGCCAGTACCCCCAGCAGCTCCTATAATTCACCCCTCCACTTT	CASTPSSSYNSPLHF
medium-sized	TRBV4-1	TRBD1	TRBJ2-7	TGCGCCAGCAGCCAAGGGGGACAGGTCTACGAGCAGTACTTC	CASSQGGQVYEQYF
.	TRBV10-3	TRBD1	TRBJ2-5	TGTGCCATCAAGGACAGGGGTGAGACCCAGTACTTC	CAIKDRGETQYF
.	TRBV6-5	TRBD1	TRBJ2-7	TGTGCCAGCAGGAAAGTTACAGGGGGCGAGCAGTACTTC	CASRKVTGGEQYF
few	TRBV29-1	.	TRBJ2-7	TGCAGCGTTGAAGATCCCAGGTCCTACGAGCAGTACTTC	CSVEDPRSYEQYF
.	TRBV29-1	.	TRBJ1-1	TGCAGCGTTGGGCTGGACACTGAAGCTTTCTTT	CSVGLDTEAFF
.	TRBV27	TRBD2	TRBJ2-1	TGTGCCAGCAGCCCAAGGCTTAGCGGGAGGGATGAGCAGTTCTTC	CASSPRLSGRDEQFF
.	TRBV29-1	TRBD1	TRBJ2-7	TGCAGCGCGGGACAGGGCTCCTACGAGCAGTACTTC	CSAGQGSYEQYF
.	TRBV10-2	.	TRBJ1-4	TGCGCCAGCAGTGTCTCGGGTGGGAATGAAAAACTGTTTTTT	CASSVSGGNEKLFF
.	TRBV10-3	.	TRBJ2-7	TGTGCCATCAGTGAGCCCCCCTACGAGCAGTACTTC	CAISEPPYEQYF
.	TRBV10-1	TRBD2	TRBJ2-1	TGCGCCAGCAGTAGAGAGCGGGAGCTCTACAATGAGCAGTTCTTC	CASSRERELYNEQFF
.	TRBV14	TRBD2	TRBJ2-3	TGTGCCAGCAGCCAGAGGTCGGGACTAGCAGATACGCAGTATTTT	CASSQRSGLADTQYF
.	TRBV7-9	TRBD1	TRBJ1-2	TGTGCCAGCAGTCCGGGACAGGGGGCAACCAGCTACACCTTC	CASSPGQGATSYTF
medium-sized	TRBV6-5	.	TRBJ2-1	TGTGCCAGCAGTCATACGAAGGGTGAGCAGTTCTTC	CASSHTKGEQFF
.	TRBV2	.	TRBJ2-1	TGTGCCAGCAGTGAAGGCAAGTTAGCTCTGGGTGAGCAGTTCTTC	CASSEGKLALGEQFF
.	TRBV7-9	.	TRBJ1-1	TGTGCCAGCAGCAAGACCGGGACAAGGGTGAACACTGAAGCTTTCTTT	CASSKTGTRVNTEAFF
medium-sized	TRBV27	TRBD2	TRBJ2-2	TGTGCCAGCAGTTTAGGGACTAGCGGGAACACCGGGGAGCTGTTTTTT	CASSLGTSGNTGELFF
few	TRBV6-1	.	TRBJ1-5	TGTGCCAGCAGTGAACTGGGGGGCAATCAGCCCCAGCATTTT	CASSELGGNQPQHF
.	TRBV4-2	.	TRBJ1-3	TGTGCCAGCAGCCAAACAGGGTACTCTGGAAACACCATATATTTT	CASSQTGYSGNTIYF
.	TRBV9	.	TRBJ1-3	TGTGCCAGCAGCGTAGGCCAGGGATCTGGAAACACCATATATTTT	CASSVGQGSGNTIYF